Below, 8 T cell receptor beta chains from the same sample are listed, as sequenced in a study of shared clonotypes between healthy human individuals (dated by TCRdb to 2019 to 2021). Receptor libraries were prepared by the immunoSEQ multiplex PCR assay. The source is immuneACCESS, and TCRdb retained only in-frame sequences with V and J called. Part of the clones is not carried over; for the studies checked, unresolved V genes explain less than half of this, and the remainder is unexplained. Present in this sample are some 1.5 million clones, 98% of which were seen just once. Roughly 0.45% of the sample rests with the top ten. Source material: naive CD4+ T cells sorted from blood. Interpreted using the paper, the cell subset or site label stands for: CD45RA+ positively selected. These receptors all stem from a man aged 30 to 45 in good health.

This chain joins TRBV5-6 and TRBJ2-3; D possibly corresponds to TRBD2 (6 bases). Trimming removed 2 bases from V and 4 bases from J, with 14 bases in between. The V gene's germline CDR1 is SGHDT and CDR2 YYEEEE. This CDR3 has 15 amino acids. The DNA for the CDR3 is TGTGCCAGCAGCTTATTGACTAGGGTCGCAGATACGCAGTATTTT. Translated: CASSLLTRVADTQYF.

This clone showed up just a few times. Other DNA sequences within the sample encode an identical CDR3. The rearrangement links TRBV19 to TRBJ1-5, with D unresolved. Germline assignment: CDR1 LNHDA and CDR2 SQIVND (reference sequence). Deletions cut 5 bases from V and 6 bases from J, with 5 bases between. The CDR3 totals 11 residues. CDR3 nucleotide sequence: TGTGCCAGTAGTGGCGGTCAGCCCCAGCATTTT. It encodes CASSGGQPQHF.

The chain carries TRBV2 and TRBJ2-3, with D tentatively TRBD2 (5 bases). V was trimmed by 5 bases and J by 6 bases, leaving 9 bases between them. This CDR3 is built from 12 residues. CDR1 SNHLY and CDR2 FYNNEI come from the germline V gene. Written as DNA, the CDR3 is TGTGCCAGCAGTAACAGAGGGGATACGCAGTATTTT. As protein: CASSNRGDTQYF.

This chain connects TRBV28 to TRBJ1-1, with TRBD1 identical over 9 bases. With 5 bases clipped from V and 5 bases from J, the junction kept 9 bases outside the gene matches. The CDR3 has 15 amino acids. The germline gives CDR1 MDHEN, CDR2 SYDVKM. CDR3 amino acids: CASSKPGTGRTEAFF. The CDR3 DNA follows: TGTGCCAGCAGTAAGCCCGGGACAGGGAGGACTGAAGCTTTCTTT.

The CDR3 reads CASSLVFRSGPTTGELFF. CDR3 DNA sequence: TGCGCCAGCAGCTTGGTGTTTCGTAGCGGGCCTACCACCGGGGAGCTGTTTTTT. The chain joins TRBV5-1 to TRBJ2-2, with TRBD2 matching over 7 bases. Germline loops: CDR1 SGHRS, CDR2 YFSETQ. V lost 0 bases and J lost 4; bases outside the gene matches: 12. The CDR3 is 18 residues long. Full variable domain (rest looked up from reference TRBV5-1 and TRBJ2-2): KAGVTQTPRYLIKTRGQQVTLSCSPISGHRSVSWYQQTPGQGLQFLFEYFSETQRNKGNFPGRFSGRQFSNSRSEMNVSTLELGDSALYLCASSLVFRSGPTTGELFFGEGSRLTVL.

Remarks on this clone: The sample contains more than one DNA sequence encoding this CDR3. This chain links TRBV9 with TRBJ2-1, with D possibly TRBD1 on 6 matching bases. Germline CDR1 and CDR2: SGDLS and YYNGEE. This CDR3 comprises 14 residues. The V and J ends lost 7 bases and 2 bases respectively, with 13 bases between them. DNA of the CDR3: TGTGCCAGCTCGGTAGGGGGTGCCTACAATGAGCAGTTCTTC. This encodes CASSVGGAYNEQFF.

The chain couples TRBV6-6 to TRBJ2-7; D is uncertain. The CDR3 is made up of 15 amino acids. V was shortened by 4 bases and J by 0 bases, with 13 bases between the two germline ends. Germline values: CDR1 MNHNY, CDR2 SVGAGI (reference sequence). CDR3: CASSFSRPASYEQYF. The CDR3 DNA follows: TGTGCCAGCAGTTTCTCCCGACCGGCCTCCTACGAGCAGTACTTC.

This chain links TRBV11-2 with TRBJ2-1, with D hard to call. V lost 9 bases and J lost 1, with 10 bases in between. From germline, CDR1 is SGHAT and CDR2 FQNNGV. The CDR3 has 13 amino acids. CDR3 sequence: CASTRRSYNEQFF. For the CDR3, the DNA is TGTGCCAGTACGAGGCGGTCCTACAATGAGCAGTTCTTC.